Given below is one T cell receptor beta chain in context. The target of this receptor is not known. No per-base quality is available; no much larger clone lies one base away. Libraries came from 5' RACE. Sequencing used an Illumina HiSeq 2500. A second PCR of 7 to 11 cycles was performed with a sample-barcoded 5' primer and a J-beta primer mix. Each TCR beta cDNA molecule received a unique molecular identifier from a template-switch 5' adaptor carrying 12 random nucleotides. Each sample yielded at least 3 million CDR3-containing paired-end reads. All of the RNA was converted into first-strand cDNA using the Mint cDNA synthesis kit, with a TRBC-specific oligonucleotide serving as the primer. Following uracil-DNA glycosylase treatment, a first 18-cycle PCR with universal primers M1SS and BC2_uni_R was performed on all cDNA. The paper's data handling went like this. For normalization, 1 million high-quality reads, each with a distinct molecular identifier, were randomly selected from each sample. Reads with shared molecular identifiers were discarded instead of being binned into consensus sequences. MiTCR, run with a Q25 quality threshold and the strictest error-elimination algorithm, handled CDR3 identification, clonotype clustering and error correction. A nonparametric unseen species model with Euler transformation was used to estimate a lower bound on total TCR beta diversity. The public reads were reprocessed in TCRdb via fastp at Q25 and MiXCR, keeping in-frame beta chains. Rows merge per CDR3 protein into single entries with the most common DNA and genes. TCRdb, not the original authors, processed these V and J calls. The sample table holds 1.4 million to 1.5 million distinct CDR3 sequences, of which around 39% were seen once. The ten top clones hold 7% to 9.5% of the sample.

The record originates from a study of blood T cells in healthy people across ages (dated by TCRdb to 2013 to 2016). Study-level background: In model experiments, template switching captured about one uniquely barcoded TCR beta cDNA molecule for every two T cells. Age-related changes in TCR beta repertoire diversity were measured in the study by deep sequencing normalized with unique cDNA molecular identifiers. Two additional independent replicas of 1 million unique cDNA reads from the same blood draw were analyzed for two donors (one aged 18 to 30 and one aged 80 or older). Donors were grouped into four age groups: young (average about 15 years), middle-aged (roughly 37), aged (62) and long-lived (around 80). Donors of different ages were randomly distributed across sequencing lanes to avoid experimental bias.

Clipping removes 0 bases from V and 6 bases from J, with 9 as the unmatched junction base count. Based on the germline V gene, the CDR1 and CDR2 sequences are KGHSH and LQKENI. Counted from cysteine to phenylalanine, this CDR3 has 17 amino acids. Here the CDR3 DNA is all that survives: 51 bases in frame from base 1. Systemically healthy Caucasian individuals from Russia, roughly 40 in total and aged about 6 to 90 years, were included as donors. Each donor gave ten milliliters of peripheral blood, collected into EDTA-treated Vacutainer tubes. Ficoll-Paque density-gradient centrifugation was used to isolate PBMCs, with at least 6 million per sample. Trizol reagent was used to extract total RNA from the PBMCs, yielding at least 6 micrograms per sample. The percentages of naive CD45RAhigh/CD27high T cells were determined by flow cytometry on a PBMC aliquot from every donor. Study-wide conclusions, independent of this receptor: There was a strong correlation between observed TCR beta diversity and the percentage of naive T cells measured by flow cytometry. Compared with the aged group, the long-lived group had more naive CD4+ T cells, fewer expanded clones and increased TCR diversity, suggesting age selection. Estimates of total diversity from one million sequenced T cells were regarded as lower bounds and underestimates. Bulk unsorted PBMC profiling prevented conclusive comparison of naive and antigen-experienced compartments. Donor CMV infection status was unknown, potentially confounding age-related changes in expanded clonotypes. As age increased, observed TCR beta diversity per million T cells dropped in a roughly linear way, and a significant reduction was already evident by age 40.

The receptor was derived from a woman younger than 35 in good health. The sequence is built from TRBV18 and TRBJ1-5; 9 bases in the junction line up with TRBD1. The material sequenced was blood. At the DNA level, the sequence is TGTGCCAGCTCACCACCGGGACAGGGCGGGTTTCGTCAGCCCCAGCATTTT. Translated, it reads CASSPPGQGGFRQPQHF.